This T cell receptor (beta chain) was identified during a study of T cell responses to AZD1222 COVID-19 vaccine. Study-wide findings and caveats: The study reported that nearly half of spike-specific TCRs target unmutated variant regions. Repertoires were obtained solely post-peak T cell response. Spike-wide vaccine-associated CD4 TCRs dominated at 160-218 and 743-854.

The ends were cut back, 1 base at V and 2 bases at J, with 6 bases in the middle. The length of the CDR3 is 13 residues. In germline, CDR1 is LGHDT, CDR2 YNNKEL (reference sequence). Worth noting for this clone: Its antigen is not known.

Sequenced by immunoSEQ multiplex PCR; TCRdb stores in-frame clones only, minus some. The sample records roughly 70,000 clones, roughly 85% being singletons. This chain joins TRBV3-1 (or the pseudogene TRBV3-2) and TRBJ2-7, with D tentatively TRBD1 (5 bases). The sequence was obtained from an adult in good health. The sample in question was peripheral blood, obtained on day 0 of AZD1222 vaccination. In nucleotides, the CDR3 is TGTGCCAGCAGCCAAGGGGGCCCCTACGAGCAGTACTTC. Translating it yields CASSQGGPYEQYF.